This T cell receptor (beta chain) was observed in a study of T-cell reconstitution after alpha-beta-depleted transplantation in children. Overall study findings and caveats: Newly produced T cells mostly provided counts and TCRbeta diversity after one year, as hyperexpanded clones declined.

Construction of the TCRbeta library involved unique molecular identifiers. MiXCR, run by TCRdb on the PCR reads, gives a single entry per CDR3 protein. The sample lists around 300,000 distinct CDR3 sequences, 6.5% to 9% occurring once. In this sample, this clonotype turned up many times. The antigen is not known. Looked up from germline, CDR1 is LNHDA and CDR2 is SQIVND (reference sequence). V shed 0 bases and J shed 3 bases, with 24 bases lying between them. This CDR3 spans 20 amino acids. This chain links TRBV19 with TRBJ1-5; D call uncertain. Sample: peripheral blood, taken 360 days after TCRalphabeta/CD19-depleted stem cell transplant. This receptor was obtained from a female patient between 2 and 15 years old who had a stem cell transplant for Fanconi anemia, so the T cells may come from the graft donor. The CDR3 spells CASSIDRRRWVKLINQPQHF. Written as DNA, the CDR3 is TGTGCCAGTAGTATAGATCGGAGGCGTTGGGTCAAACTCATCAATCAGCCCCAGCATTTT.